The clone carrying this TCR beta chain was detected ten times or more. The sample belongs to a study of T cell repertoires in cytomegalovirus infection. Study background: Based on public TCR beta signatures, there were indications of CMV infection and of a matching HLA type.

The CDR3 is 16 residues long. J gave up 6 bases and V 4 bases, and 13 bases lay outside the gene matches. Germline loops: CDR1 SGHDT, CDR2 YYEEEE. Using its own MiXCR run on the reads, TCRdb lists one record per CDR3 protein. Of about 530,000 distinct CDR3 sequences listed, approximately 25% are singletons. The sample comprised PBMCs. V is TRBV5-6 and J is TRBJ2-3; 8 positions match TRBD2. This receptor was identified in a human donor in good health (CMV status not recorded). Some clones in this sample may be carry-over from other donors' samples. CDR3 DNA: TGTGCCAGCAGCACCGGACTAGCCGCTATCTGGGATACGCAGTATTTT. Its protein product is CASSTGLAAIWDTQYF.